The T cell receptor (beta chain) described here comes from a study of cytomegalovirus exposure and HLA in healthy donors. Study outcomes and limitations: Apart from CMV serostatus, no immune exposure information was available.

CDR1 MNHEY and CDR2 SMNVEV come from the germline V gene (reference sequence). J lost 4 bases, V lost 3 bases, and 5 bases had no gene match. The CDR3 length is 17 residues. A word on this clone: Its antigen is unidentified.

The PCR employed 60 Vbeta primers together with 13 Jbeta primers. The data were produced by immunoSEQ multiplex PCR, yet TCRdb's version contains in-frame clones alone and is incomplete. This table has approximately 140,000 clones, roughly 77% appearing once. The sample consisted of PBMCs. The rearrangement uses TRBV27 and TRBJ2-1, with 14 nucleotides matching TRBD2. The receptor was isolated from a human donor in good health. The CDR3, as DNA: TGTGCCAGCAGTTTCTCGGGACTAGCGGGAGCTTACAATGAGCAGTTCTTC. Translated: CASSFSGLAGAYNEQFF.